This TCR beta chain was recorded in a study of cytomegalovirus exposure and HLA in healthy donors. The PCR ran on 60 Vbeta and 13 Jbeta primers. Data came from immunoSEQ multiplex PCR; TCRdb stores just in-frame clones and leaves some out. The table has some 140,000 clones, more than 75% seen once; the top ten hold roughly 8.2%. Germline lookup yields CDR1 MNHEY and CDR2 SMNVEV (reference sequence). The CDR3 consists of 13 residues. V was cut by 5 bases and J by 4 bases, with 9 bases left in between. Input material: PBMCs. V usage is TRBV27 and J usage is TRBJ2-1, with D perhaps matching TRBD1 (5 bases). The receptor was derived from a woman aged 45-65 years in good health and CMV-seropositive. The CDR3 DNA is TGTGCCAGCAGTCCCAGGGTTTACAATGAGCAGTTCTTC. It codes for CASSPRVYNEQFF.